The source of this T cell receptor (beta chain) is a study of blood T cell repertoires in COVID-19. Background on the study: Samples of COVID-19 (acute and convalescent) were obtained from the United States, Italy and Spain.

TCRdb keeps only in-frame clones here, not all; method: immunoSEQ multiplex PCR. In the table there are over 110,000 clones, approximately 84% of which are singletons. Participant-given clinical history determined each cohort assignment. This CDR3 has 13 amino acids. Germline V lookup: CDR1 MGHRA, CDR2 YSYEKL. The V gene lost 1 base and the J gene lost 11 bases, with 12 bases spanning the gap. The chain recombines TRBV4-1 with TRBJ1-5, with unresolved D. The sequenced material came from PBMCs or T cells enriched from blood (not recorded which). This sequence was found in a middle-aged man with acute COVID-19. CDR3 coding DNA: TGCGCCAGCAGCCAAGTGCTAGATACGGCCCAGCATTTT. Its translation is CASSQVLDTAQHF.